These T cell receptor beta chains were read from a single sample in a study of T cell responses to AZD1222 COVID-19 vaccine. Method: immunoSEQ multiplex PCR; TCRdb's copy keeps in-frame clones and lacks some. The table shows 72,000 or so clones, with 80% to 90% occurring only once. The source was peripheral blood, collected 28 days after the second AZD1222 dose. These TCRs come from an adult who received the AZD1222 COVID-19 vaccine. Both conserved end residues are part of each CDR3. A D gene is named only where the DNA matches it firmly. Rows may omit the clone size; those that give it use once, few, many or a size class.

CDR3	DNA	V	J	D	size
CASSLESDLSTDTQYF	TGTGCCAGCAGTTTGGAATCGGACCTGTCAACAGATACGCAGTATTTT	TRBV27	TRBJ2-3	NA	NA
CASSVTGRAGYTF	TGTGCCAGTAGTGTGACGGGCCGCGCCGGCTACACCTTC	TRBV19	TRBJ1-2	NA	NA
CAWSAVDRGETQYF	TGTGCCTGGAGTGCAGTGGACCGGGGGGAGACCCAGTACTTC	TRBV30	TRBJ2-5	NA	NA
CASSNALNTGELFF	TGCGCCAGCAGCAATGCCTTGAACACCGGGGAGCTGTTTTTT	TRBV5-1	TRBJ2-2	NA	once
CASSQNLGEETQYF	TGCGCCAGCAGCCAAAATCTAGGGGAAGAGACCCAGTACTTC	TRBV4-3	TRBJ2-5	NA	NA
CASSFVPISGANVLTF	TGCGCCAGCAGCTTCGTACCCATCTCTGGGGCCAACGTCCTGACTTTC	TRBV5-1	TRBJ2-6	NA	NA
CASSQVVSRSGNGYTF	TGTGCCAGCAGCCAAGTTGTATCGCGATCGGGCAATGGCTACACCTTC	TRBV4-2	TRBJ1-2	NA	few
CATSRDGGQIANTGELFF	TGTGCCACCAGCAGAGATGGGGGGCAAATCGCGAACACCGGGGAGCTGTTTTTT	TRBV15	TRBJ2-2	NA	once
CSAGEQETQYF	TGCAGCGCCGGCGAGCAAGAGACCCAGTACTTC	TRBV29-1	TRBJ2-5	NA	NA
CASSSSPNRGYTF	TGTGCCAGCAGTTCCAGTCCGAACCGGGGCTACACCTTC	TRBV6-5	TRBJ1-2	NA	NA
CASRKEDTQYF	TGTGCCAGCCGTAAGGAGGATACGCAGTATTTT	TRBV6-5	TRBJ2-3	NA	NA
CASSMGGTHNYGYTF	TGTGCCAGTAGTATGGGCGGGACACATAACTATGGCTACACCTTC	TRBV19	TRBJ1-2	NA	once
CSASPGQGTGEQFF	TGCAGTGCTAGTCCAGGACAGGGGACGGGTGAGCAGTTCTTC	TRBV20-1	TRBJ2-1	TRBD1	NA
CASSLSTSRSEQYF	TGCGCCAGCAGCTTGTCCACGTCTAGGTCCGAGCAGTACTTC	TRBV5-1	TRBJ2-7	NA	NA
CASSKDRGGGMNTEAFF	TGTGCCAGCAGCAAGGACAGGGGCGGAGGCATGAACACTGAAGCTTTCTTT	TRBV5-4	TRBJ1-1	TRBD1	once
CSATGQGTIYF	TGCAGTGCAACAGGACAGGGGACCATATATTTT	TRBV20-1	TRBJ1-3	TRBD1	NA
CAITQQYSNQPQHF	TGTGCCATCACTCAACAATATAGCAATCAGCCCCAGCATTTT	TRBV10-3	TRBJ1-5	NA	NA
CASSREGQTYEQYF	TGTGCCAGCAGCCGTGAGGGACAGACCTACGAGCAGTACTTC	TRBV6-6	TRBJ2-7	TRBD1	NA
CASSIGLPSRGYEQYF	TGTGCCAGCAGCATCGGACTTCCTTCCCGAGGCTACGAGCAGTACTTC	TRBV5-6	TRBJ2-7	NA	NA
CASSDQGTGFQPQHF	TGTGCCAGCAGTGATCAAGGTACAGGGTTTCAGCCCCAGCATTTT	TRBV6-1	TRBJ1-5	NA	NA
CASRSSGNTIYF	TGCGCCAGCAGAAGTTCTGGAAACACCATATATTTT	TRBV5-1	TRBJ1-3	NA	NA
CASSHPTSGSYNEQFF	TGCGCCAGCAGCCACCCGACTAGCGGGTCATACAATGAGCAGTTCTTC	TRBV4-1	TRBJ2-1	TRBD2	NA
CASRSGTQISRNQPQHF	TGTGCCAGCAGGTCGGGGACACAGATCAGTCGGAATCAGCCCCAGCATTTT	TRBV7-2	TRBJ1-5	NA	NA
CASSERGSYEQYF	TGCGCCAGCAGCGAGCGGGGGTCCTACGAGCAGTACTTC	TRBV10-1	TRBJ2-7	TRBD2	NA
CASSPQGALGYGYTF	TGTGCCAGCAGTCCTCAGGGGGCCCTGGGCTATGGCTACACCTTC	TRBV6-5	TRBJ1-2	TRBD1	NA
CASSLGFRGGYGYTF	TGTGCCAGCAGCTTAGGATTCAGGGGCGGCTATGGCTACACCTTC	TRBV11-2	TRBJ1-2	NA	NA
CASKMDREEQFF	TGTGCCAGCAAGATGGACAGGGAAGAGCAGTTCTTC	TRBV25-1	TRBJ2-1	TRBD1	NA
CASSPSGPTEAFF	TGTGCCAGCAGTCCTAGCGGACCCACTGAAGCTTTCTTT	TRBV6-5	TRBJ1-1	NA	NA
CASSEEGQGVAKNIQYF	TGTGCCAGCAGCGAGGAGGGTCAAGGGGTGGCCAAAAACATTCAGTACTTC	TRBV9	TRBJ2-4	NA	once
CANDRYQPQHF	TGCGCCAACGACAGGTATCAGCCCCAGCATTTT	TRBV23-1	TRBJ1-5	NA	NA
CASSREPSGNTIYF	TGTGCCAGCAGCCGTGAACCCTCTGGAAACACCATATATTTT	TRBV6-5	TRBJ1-3	NA	NA
CASSYKADTEAFF	TGCGCCAGCAGCTATAAGGCGGACACTGAAGCTTTCTTT	TRBV5-1	TRBJ1-1	NA	NA
CASSLSEGQPQHF	TGTGCCAGCAGTTTGTCCGAGGGCCAGCCCCAGCATTTT	TRBV28	TRBJ1-5	NA	NA
CASSRVATEAFF	TGTGCCAGCAGCAGGGTCGCCACTGAAGCTTTCTTT	TRBV5-8	TRBJ1-1	NA	NA
CASSVNVGPNEQFF	TGTGCCAGCAGCGTCAATGTCGGGCCTAATGAGCAGTTCTTC	TRBV6-5	TRBJ2-1	NA	once
CASSRGADSSYEQYF	TGTGCCAGCAGCCGGGGGGCGGATAGCTCCTACGAGCAGTACTTC	TRBV6-2/TRBV6-3	TRBJ2-7	NA	NA
CASSLDRRGYGYTF	TGTGCCAGCAGCTTGGACAGGAGGGGCTATGGCTACACCTTC	TRBV5-6	TRBJ1-2	NA	NA
CASSRAGLSNSPLHF	TGTGCCAGCAGCCGGGCGGGCCTGTCAAATTCACCCCTCCACTTT	TRBV7-9	TRBJ1-6	NA	NA
CASSFGLAGVSEQYF	TGCGCCAGCAGCTTTGGTCTAGCGGGAGTTAGCGAGCAGTACTTC	TRBV5-1	TRBJ2-7	TRBD2	NA
CASSLATGTLEQYF	TGTGCCAGCAGCTTAGCTACAGGTACCCTCGAGCAGTACTTC	TRBV7-8	TRBJ2-7	NA	NA
CASSSVGGTGYGYTF	TGTGCCAGCAGTTCGGTGGGGGGTACCGGCTATGGCTACACCTTC	TRBV27	TRBJ1-2	NA	NA
CASSPPRGSNYEQYF	TGTGCCAGCTCTCCCCCCCGCGGGTCTAACTACGAGCAGTACTTC	TRBV28	TRBJ2-7	NA	NA
CASSSSRGPRYEQYF	TGTGCCAGCAGTTCCTCCCGAGGGCCTAGGTACGAGCAGTACTTC	TRBV27	TRBJ2-7	NA	NA
CASSMQPGRNYEQYF	TGTGCCAGCAGCATGCAACCGGGACGAAACTACGAGCAGTACTTC	TRBV7-3	TRBJ2-7	NA	NA
CASSLDGNTEAFF	TGTGCCAGCAGCTTGGACGGCAACACTGAAGCTTTCTTT	TRBV11-1	TRBJ1-1	NA	NA
CASSTYRGRNTIYF	TGTGCCAGCAGTACTTACAGGGGGCGAAACACCATATATTTT	TRBV28	TRBJ1-3	TRBD1	NA
CASRRATVGAFF	TGTGCCAGCAGAAGGGCCACGGTGGGAGCTTTCTTT	TRBV12-3/TRBV12-4	TRBJ1-1	NA	NA
CASRRGAPNTGELFF	TGTGCCAGTAGAAGAGGAGCCCCGAACACCGGGGAGCTGTTTTTT	TRBV19	TRBJ2-2	NA	NA
CASSPGTANIQYF	TGTGCCAGCAGCCCCGGGACAGCAAACATTCAGTACTTC	TRBV6-5	TRBJ2-4	TRBD1	NA
CASRPGRERNSGNTIYF	TGTGCCAGCAGGCCAGGGAGGGAAAGGAATTCTGGAAACACCATATATTTT	TRBV27	TRBJ1-3	NA	NA
CASSYSRITEAFF	TGTGCCAGCAGTTACTCTCGTATTACTGAAGCTTTCTTT	TRBV6-5	TRBJ1-1	NA	once